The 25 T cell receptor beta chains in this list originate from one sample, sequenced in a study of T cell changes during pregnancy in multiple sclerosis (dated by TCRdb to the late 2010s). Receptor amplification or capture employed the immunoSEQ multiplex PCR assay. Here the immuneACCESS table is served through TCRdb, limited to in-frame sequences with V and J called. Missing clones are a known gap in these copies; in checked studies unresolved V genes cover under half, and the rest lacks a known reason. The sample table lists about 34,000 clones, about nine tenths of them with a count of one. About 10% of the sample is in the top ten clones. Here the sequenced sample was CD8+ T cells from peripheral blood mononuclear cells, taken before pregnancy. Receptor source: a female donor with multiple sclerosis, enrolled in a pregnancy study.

The chain's CDR3 is CSVEGEEGYEQYF. The DNA of the CDR3 is TGCAGCGTTGAAGGGGAGGAAGGCTACGAGCAGTACTTC. The J gene is TRBJ2-7, the V gene TRBV29-1; weak D call: TRBD2 (6 bases). Per the germline V gene, CDR1 is SQVTM and CDR2 is ANQGSEA. V was clipped by 1 base and J by 3 bases, with 10 bases between them. CDR3 length: 13 residues.

The CDR3: CASSLYRESQETQYF. The CDR3 region has the DNA TGTGCCAGCAGTTTATACCGGGAATCGCAAGAGACCCAGTACTTC. This chain connects TRBV27 to TRBJ2-5; a possible D gene is TRBD2 (5 bases). Germline lookup yields CDR1 MNHEY and CDR2 SMNVEV (reference sequence). The CDR3 consists of 15 residues. Trimming removed 1 base from V and 2 bases from J, with 11 bases in between.

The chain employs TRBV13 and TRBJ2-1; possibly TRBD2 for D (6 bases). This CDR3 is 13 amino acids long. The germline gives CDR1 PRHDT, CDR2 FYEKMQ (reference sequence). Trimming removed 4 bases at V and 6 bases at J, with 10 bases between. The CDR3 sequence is CASSSGLPNEQFF. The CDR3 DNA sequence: TGTGCCAGCAGCTCGGGACTCCCCAATGAGCAGTTCTTC.

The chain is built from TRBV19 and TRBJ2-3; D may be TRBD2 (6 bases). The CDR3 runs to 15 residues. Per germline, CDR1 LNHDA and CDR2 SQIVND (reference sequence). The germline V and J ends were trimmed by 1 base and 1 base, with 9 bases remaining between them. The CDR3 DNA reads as TGTGCCAGTAGTATAGGGTCTAGCGGCACAGATACGCAGTATTTT. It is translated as CASSIGSSGTDTQYF. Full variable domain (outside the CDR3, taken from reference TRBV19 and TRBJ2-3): DGGITQSPKYLFRKEGQNVTLSCEQNLNHDAMYWYRQDPGQGLRLIYYSQIVNDFQKGDIAEGYSVSREKKESFPLTVTSAQKNPTAFYLCASSIGSSGTDTQYFGPGTRLTVL.

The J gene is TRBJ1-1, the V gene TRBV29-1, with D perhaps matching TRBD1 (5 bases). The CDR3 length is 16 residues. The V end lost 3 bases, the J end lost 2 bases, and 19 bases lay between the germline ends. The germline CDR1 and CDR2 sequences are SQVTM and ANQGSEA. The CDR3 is CSVDGEMDNPNTEAFF. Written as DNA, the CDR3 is TGCAGCGTTGATGGAGAAATGGACAATCCAAACACTGAAGCTTTCTTT.

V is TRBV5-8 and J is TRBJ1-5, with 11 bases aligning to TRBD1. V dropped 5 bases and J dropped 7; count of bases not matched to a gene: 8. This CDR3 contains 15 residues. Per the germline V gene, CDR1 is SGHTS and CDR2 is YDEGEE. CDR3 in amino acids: CASSTDRGLGQPQHF. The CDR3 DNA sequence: TGTGCCAGCAGTACGGACAGGGGGCTGGGGCAGCCCCAGCATTTT.

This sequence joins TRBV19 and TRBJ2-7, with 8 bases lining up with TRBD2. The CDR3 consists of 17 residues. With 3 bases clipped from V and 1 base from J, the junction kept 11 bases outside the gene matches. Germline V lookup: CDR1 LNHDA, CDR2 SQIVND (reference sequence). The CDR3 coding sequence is TGTGCCAGTAGTATTTATTCGTCAGCGGGGGCTTCCTACGAGCAGTACTTC. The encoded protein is CASSIYSSAGASYEQYF.

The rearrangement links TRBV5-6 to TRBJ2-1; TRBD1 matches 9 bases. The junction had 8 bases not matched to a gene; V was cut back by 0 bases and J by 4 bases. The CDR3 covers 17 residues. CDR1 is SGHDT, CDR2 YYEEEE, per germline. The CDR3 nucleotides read TGTGCCAGCAGCTTGGTCCATGGACAGGGGCCTTACAATGAGCAGTTCTTC. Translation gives CASSLVHGQGPYNEQFF.

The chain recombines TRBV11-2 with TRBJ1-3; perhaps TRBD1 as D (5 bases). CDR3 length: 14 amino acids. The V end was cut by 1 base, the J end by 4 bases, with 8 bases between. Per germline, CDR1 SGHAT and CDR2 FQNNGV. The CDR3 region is CASSLGGEGNTIYF. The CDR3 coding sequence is TGTGCCAGCAGCTTAGGGGGGGAAGGAAACACCATATATTTT.

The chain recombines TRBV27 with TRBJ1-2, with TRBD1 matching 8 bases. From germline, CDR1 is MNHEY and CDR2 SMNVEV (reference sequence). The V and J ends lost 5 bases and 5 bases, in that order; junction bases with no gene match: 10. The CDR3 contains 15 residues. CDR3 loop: CASSPKSGQGYGYTF. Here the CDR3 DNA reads TGTGCCAGCAGTCCTAAAAGTGGACAGGGATATGGCTACACCTTC.

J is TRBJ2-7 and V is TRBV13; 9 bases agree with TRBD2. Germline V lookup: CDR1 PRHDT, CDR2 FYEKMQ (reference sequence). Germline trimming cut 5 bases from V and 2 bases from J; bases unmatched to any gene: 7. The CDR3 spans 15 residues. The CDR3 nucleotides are TGTGCCAGCAGCGCGACGGGACTAGCAACCTACGAGCAGTACTTC. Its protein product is CASSATGLATYEQYF.

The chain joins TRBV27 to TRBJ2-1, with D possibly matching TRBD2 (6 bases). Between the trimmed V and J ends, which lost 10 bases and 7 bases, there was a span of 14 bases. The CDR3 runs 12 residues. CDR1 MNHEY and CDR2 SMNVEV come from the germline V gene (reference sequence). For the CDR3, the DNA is TGTGCCACCCAGACTAGTTGGAATGAGCAGTTCTTC. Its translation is CATQTSWNEQFF.

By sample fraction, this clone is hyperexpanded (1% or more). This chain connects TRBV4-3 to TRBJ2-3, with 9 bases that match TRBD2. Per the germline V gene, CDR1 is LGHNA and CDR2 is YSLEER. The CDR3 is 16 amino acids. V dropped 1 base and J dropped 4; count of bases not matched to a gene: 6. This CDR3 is CASSQAERGVADTQYF. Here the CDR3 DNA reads TGCGCCAGCAGCCAAGCCGAGCGGGGGGTGGCAGATACGCAGTATTTT.

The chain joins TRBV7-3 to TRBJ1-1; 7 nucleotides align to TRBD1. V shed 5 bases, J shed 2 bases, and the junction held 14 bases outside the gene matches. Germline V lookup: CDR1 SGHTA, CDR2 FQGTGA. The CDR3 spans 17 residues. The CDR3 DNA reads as TGTGCCAGCAGCCCCCAGCCGGGACAGCATGATAACACTGAAGCTTTCTTT. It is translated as CASSPQPGQHDNTEAFF.

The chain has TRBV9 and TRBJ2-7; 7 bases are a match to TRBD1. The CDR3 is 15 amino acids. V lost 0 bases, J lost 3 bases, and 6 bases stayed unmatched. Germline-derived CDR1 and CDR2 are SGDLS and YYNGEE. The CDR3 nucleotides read TGTGCCAGCAGCGTAGGCCGTGACAGGGTCTACGAGCAGTACTTC. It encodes CASSVGRDRVYEQYF.

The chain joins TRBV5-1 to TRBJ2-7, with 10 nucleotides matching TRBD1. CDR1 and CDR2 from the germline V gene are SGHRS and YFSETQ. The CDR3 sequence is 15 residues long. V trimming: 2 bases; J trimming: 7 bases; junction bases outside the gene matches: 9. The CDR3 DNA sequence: TGCGCCAGCAGCTTATCCGGGACAGGGGAGGGGGAGCAGTACTTC. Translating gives CASSLSGTGEGEQYF.

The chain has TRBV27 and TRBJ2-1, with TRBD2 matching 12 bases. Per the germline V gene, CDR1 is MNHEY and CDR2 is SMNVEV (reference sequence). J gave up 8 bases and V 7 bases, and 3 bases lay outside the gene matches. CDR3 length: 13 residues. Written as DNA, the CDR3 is TGTGCCAGCAACAGACTAGCGGGAGATGAGCAGTTCTTC. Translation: CASNRLAGDEQFF.

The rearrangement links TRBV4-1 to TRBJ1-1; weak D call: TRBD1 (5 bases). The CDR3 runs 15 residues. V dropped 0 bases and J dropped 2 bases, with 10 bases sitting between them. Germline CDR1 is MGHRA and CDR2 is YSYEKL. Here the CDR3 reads CASSQEGGANTEAFF. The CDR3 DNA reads TGCGCCAGCAGCCAAGAAGGAGGGGCTAACACTGAAGCTTTCTTT.

CDR3 in amino acids: CASTREADTGELFF. As DNA, the CDR3 is TGCGCCAGCACACGGGAGGCCGACACCGGGGAGCTGTTTTTT. The rearrangement joins TRBV5-1 to TRBJ2-2, with 7 positions matching TRBD2. J was trimmed by 3 bases and V by 6 bases; bases with no gene match: 5. The CDR3 totals 14 residues. Germline CDR1 SGHRS, CDR2 YFSETQ.

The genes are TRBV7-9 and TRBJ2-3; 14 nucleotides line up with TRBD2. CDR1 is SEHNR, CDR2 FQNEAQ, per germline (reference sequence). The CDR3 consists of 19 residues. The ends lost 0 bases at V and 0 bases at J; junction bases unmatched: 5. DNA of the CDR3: TGTGCCAGCAGCTTAGCAGGGACTAGCGGGGGCTATAGCACAGATACGCAGTATTTT. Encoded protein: CASSLAGTSGGYSTDTQYF.

The CDR3 nucleotides read TGTGCCAGCAACCCCTCGAGCTCCTACAATGAGCAGTTCTTC. Protein: CASNPSSSYNEQFF. This chain joins TRBV5-5 and TRBJ2-1, with no clear D. The CDR3 is 14 amino acids. The V gene lost 6 bases and the J gene lost 0 bases, with 10 bases spanning the gap. Per germline, CDR1 SGHKS and CDR2 YYEKEE (reference sequence).

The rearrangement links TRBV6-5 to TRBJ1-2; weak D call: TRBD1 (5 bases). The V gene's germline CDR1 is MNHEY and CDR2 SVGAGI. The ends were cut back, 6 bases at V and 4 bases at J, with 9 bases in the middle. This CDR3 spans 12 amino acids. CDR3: CASSPDSYGYTF. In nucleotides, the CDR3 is TGTGCCAGCAGCCCTGACAGCTATGGCTACACCTTC.

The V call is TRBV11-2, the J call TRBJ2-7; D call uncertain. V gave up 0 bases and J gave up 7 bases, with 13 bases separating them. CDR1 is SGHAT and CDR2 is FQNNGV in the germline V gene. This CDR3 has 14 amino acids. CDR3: CASSLDQADREQYF. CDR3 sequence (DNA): TGTGCCAGCAGCTTAGATCAGGCAGATAGAGAGCAGTACTTC.

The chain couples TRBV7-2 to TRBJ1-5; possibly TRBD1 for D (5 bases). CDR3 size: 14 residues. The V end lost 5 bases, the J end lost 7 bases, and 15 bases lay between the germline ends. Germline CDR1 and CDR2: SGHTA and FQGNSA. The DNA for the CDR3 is TGTGCCAGCAGCCCCCCAGGGCTTTTCCAGCCCCAGCATTTT. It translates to CASSPPGLFQPQHF.

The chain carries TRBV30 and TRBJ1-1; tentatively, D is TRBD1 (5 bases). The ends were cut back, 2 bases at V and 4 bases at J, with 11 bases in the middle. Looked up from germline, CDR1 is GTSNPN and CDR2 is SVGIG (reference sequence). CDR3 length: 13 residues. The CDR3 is CAWSFGGITEAFF. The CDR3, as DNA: TGTGCCTGGAGTTTCGGGGGGATCACTGAAGCTTTCTTT.